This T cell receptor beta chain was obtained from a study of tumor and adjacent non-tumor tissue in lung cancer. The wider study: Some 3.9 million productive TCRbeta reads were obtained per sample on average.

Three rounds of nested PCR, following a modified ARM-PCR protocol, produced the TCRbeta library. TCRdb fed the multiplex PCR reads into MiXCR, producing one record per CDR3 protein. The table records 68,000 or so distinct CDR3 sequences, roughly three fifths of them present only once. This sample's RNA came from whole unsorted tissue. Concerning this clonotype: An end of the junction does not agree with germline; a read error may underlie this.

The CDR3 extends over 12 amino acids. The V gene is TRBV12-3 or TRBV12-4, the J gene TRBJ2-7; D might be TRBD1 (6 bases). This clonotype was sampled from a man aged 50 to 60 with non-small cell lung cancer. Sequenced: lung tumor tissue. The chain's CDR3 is CASSAHRDEQNF. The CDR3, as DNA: TGTGCCAGTAGTGCTCACAGGGACGAGCAGAACTTC.